These 13 T cell receptor beta chains were all obtained from the same sample, sequenced in a study of graft-versus-host responses after intestinal transplantation. The protocol was immunoSEQ multiplex PCR, while the TCRdb copy is restricted to in-frame clones and leaves out a portion. In the table there are some 10,000 clones, about 32% of which are singletons. The sequenced sample was alloreactive CD4+ T cells from a mixed lymphocyte reaction culture, obtained before intestinal transplant. The subset: CFSE-low proliferating T cells sorted from approximately six-day pre-transplant mixed lymphocyte reaction (GvH or HvG direction). These receptors originate from a human patient who received an intestinal transplant.

This chain connects TRBV5-1 to TRBJ2-1; 7 bases match TRBD2. The CDR3 extends over 13 amino acids. With 4 bases clipped from V and 10 bases from J, the junction kept 8 bases outside the gene matches. Per germline, CDR1 SGHRS and CDR2 YFSETQ. CDR3 region: CASSEWEGLEQFF. CDR3 nucleotide sequence: TGCGCCAGCAGCGAGTGGGAGGGCCTCGAGCAGTTCTTC. Combining the CDR3 with reference TRBV5-1 and TRBJ2-1 gives the whole variable domain KAGVTQTPRYLIKTRGQQVTLSCSPISGHRSVSWYQQTPGQGLQFLFEYFSETQRNKGNFPGRFSGRQFSNSRSEMNVSTLELGDSALYLCASSEWEGLEQFFGPGTRLTVL.

This clone has more than one count but fewer than ten. V gene TRBV27 combines with J gene TRBJ2-5; 8 nucleotides align to TRBD2. V was pared by 5 bases and J by 6 bases, with 11 bases of the junction left unmatched. The germline V gene encodes CDR1 MNHEY and CDR2 SMNVEV (reference sequence). The CDR3 consists of 15 residues. CDR3 sequence: CASSPSSGSGKTQYF. CDR3 sequence (DNA): TGTGCCAGCAGTCCGTCCAGCGGGAGCGGGAAGACCCAGTACTTC.

The CDR3 region has the DNA TGCGCCAGCAGCTTGACAGTGATGAACACTGAAGCTTTCTTT. Translated, it gives CASSLTVMNTEAFF. The chain employs TRBV5-1 and TRBJ1-1; D unresolved. This CDR3 is 14 amino acids long. V gave up 1 base and J gave up 0 bases, with 7 bases separating them. Germline V gene data show CDR1 as SGHRS and CDR2 as YFSETQ.

V and J are TRBV11-2 and TRBJ1-4; the D gene is possibly TRBD1 (5 bases). There are 14 residues in the CDR3. Germline-derived CDR1 and CDR2 are SGHAT and FQNNGV. V gave up 2 bases and J gave up 8 bases, with 12 bases separating them. The CDR3 loop is CASSLMQGGEKLFF. The CDR3 nucleotides are TGTGCCAGCAGCTTAATGCAGGGAGGGGAAAAACTGTTTTTT.

This clone was counted only a few times. The rearrangement uses TRBV6-5 and TRBJ1-1; the match to TRBD1 covers 8 bases. The CDR3 covers 15 residues. CDR1 and CDR2 (germline): MNHEY, SVGAGI. V shed 2 bases and J 0 bases; nucleotides not matched to a gene: 2. CDR3 amino acids: CASSYGQGLNTEAFF. The CDR3 DNA reads TGTGCCAGCAGTTACGGACAGGGCTTGAACACTGAAGCTTTCTTT.

This sequence joins TRBV7-6 and TRBJ1-5; a possible D gene is TRBD1 (6 bases). V shed 5 bases and J shed 3 bases, with 14 bases lying between them. CDR3 length: 15 residues. CDR1 is SGHVS and CDR2 is FNYEAQ in the germline V gene. CDR3 region: CASSQLGHANQPQHF. The CDR3 DNA sequence: TGTGCCAGCAGCCAACTGGGACACGCCAATCAGCCCCAGCATTTT.

The rearrangement links TRBV5-1 to TRBJ2-3; D might be TRBD2 (5 bases). Deletions cut 6 bases from V and 6 bases from J, with 8 bases between. The length of the CDR3 is 11 residues. The V gene's germline CDR1 is SGHRS and CDR2 YFSETQ. The CDR3 spells CASTRGDTQYF. DNA for the CDR3: TGCGCCAGCACGAGAGGGGATACGCAGTATTTT.

The rearrangement joins TRBV7-3 to TRBJ2-2; D is unclear. The CDR3 is made up of 11 amino acids. From germline, CDR1 is SGHTA and CDR2 FQGTGA. The germline V and J ends were trimmed by 2 bases and 6 bases, with 1 base remaining between them. The CDR3 sequence is CASSLAGELFF. CDR3 nucleotides: TGTGCCAGCAGCTTAGCCGGGGAGCTGTTTTTT. The full variable domain, rest sourced from reference TRBV7-3 and TRBJ2-2, is GAGVSQTPSNKVTEKGKYVELRCDPISGHTALYWYRQSLGQGPEFLIYFQGTGAADDSGLPNDRFFAVRPEGSVSTLKIQRTERGDSAVYLCASSLAGELFFGEGSRLTVL.

In its sample, this clone was seen a few times. The J gene is TRBJ2-7, the V gene TRBV7-9, with a tentative D call TRBD1 (5 bases). The CDR3 is 16 amino acids. Trimming shortened V by 0 bases and J by 2 bases, and 14 bases separated the two germline ends. Per germline, CDR1 SEHNR and CDR2 FQNEAQ (reference sequence). The CDR3 nucleotides read TGTGCCAGCAGCTTAGCGCGTGACAGTCCTCCCTACGAGCAGTACTTC. Amino acids: CASSLARDSPPYEQYF.

The gene calls are TRBV19 and TRBJ2-7, with TRBD1 matching 9 bases. There are 13 residues in the CDR3. CDR1 is LNHDA and CDR2 is SQIVND in the germline V gene (reference sequence). V was clipped by 10 bases and J by 4 bases; unmatched bases: 8. CDR3 protein: CATAFGTGYEQYF. The CDR3 DNA follows: TGTGCCACCGCCTTTGGGACAGGGTACGAGCAGTACTTC. The full variable domain, with the rest looked up from reference TRBV19 and TRBJ2-7, is DGGITQSPKYLFRKEGQNVTLSCEQNLNHDAMYWYRQDPGQGLRLIYYSQIVNDFQKGDIAEGYSVSREKKESFPLTVTSAQKNPTAFYLCATAFGTGYEQYFGPGTRLTVT.

The rearrangement joins TRBV4-2 to TRBJ2-7; 10 bases fit TRBD2. Germline V lookup: CDR1 LGHNA, CDR2 YNFKEQ. The CDR3 contains 15 residues. With V trimmed by 5 bases and J by 6 bases, 10 bases remained unmatched. CDR3 sequence: CASSFGTSVGGEQYF. The CDR3 nucleotides read TGTGCCAGCAGCTTCGGGACTAGCGTCGGCGGCGAGCAGTACTTC.

This clone was seen more than once but under ten times. V usage is TRBV9 and J usage is TRBJ1-5, with D tentatively TRBD1 (6 bases). V was pared by 4 bases and J by 4 bases, with 12 bases between. The CDR3 covers 14 residues. Germline CDR1 and CDR2: SGDLS and YYNGEE. The CDR3 DNA sequence: TGTGCCAGCAGCAAAGGACAGCAAAATCAGCCCCAGCATTTT. It yields the protein CASSKGQQNQPQHF.

The rearrangement uses TRBV7-9 and TRBJ1-4, with TRBD1 as a possible D gene (6 bases). Germline CDR1 and CDR2: SEHNR and FQNEAQ (reference sequence). This CDR3 has 16 amino acids. Trimming pared 0 bases from V and 3 bases from J, leaving 11 bases between. The CDR3 DNA reads as TGTGCCAGCAGCTTAGCGGGGGGCGAGGCTAATGAAAAACTGTTTTTT. It yields the protein CASSLAGGEANEKLFF.